The next 26 T cell receptor beta chains were all read from a single sample in a study of T cell repertoires in ileal Crohn's disease. Assay used: immunoSEQ multiplex PCR; TCRdb lists only in-frame clones, some missing. The data contain thousands of clones, 83% of them singletons. Sample: ileal tissue. The receptors come from an adult with Crohn's disease.

The gene calls are TRBV7-2 and TRBJ2-2; no reliable D call. The V gene's germline CDR1 is SGHTA and CDR2 FQGNSA. V lost 1 base and J lost 1, with 7 bases in between. The CDR3 is 15 residues long. The CDR3 bases are TGTGCCAGCAGCTTAGTTTTCGGGAACACCGGGGAGCTGTTTTTT. Its protein product is CASSLVFGNTGELFF.

The rearrangement joins TRBV11-2 to TRBJ1-2; 9 bases map to TRBD1. The CDR3 extends over 15 amino acids. Germline V gene lookup returns CDR1 SGHAT and CDR2 FQNNGV. The V gene end was trimmed by 5 bases and the J gene end by 5 bases; junction bases not matched to a gene: 9. Written as DNA, the CDR3 is TGTGCCAGCAGCCCACGGAGGACAGGGGAGTATGGCTACACCTTC. It codes for CASSPRRTGEYGYTF.

For the CDR3, the DNA is TGTGCCAGCAGCCGCAACCCCACGGTTAGCGGTGTCAGCTCCTACGAGCAGTACTTC. Protein: CASSRNPTVSGVSSYEQYF. This chain joins TRBV7-2 and TRBJ2-7, with D perhaps matching TRBD2 (6 bases). The CDR3 is made up of 19 amino acids. Germline loops: CDR1 SGHTA, CDR2 FQGNSA. V lost 5 bases and J 0 bases, leaving 26 bases between the germline ends.

This chain links TRBV5-1 with TRBJ1-1; TRBD1 agrees at 7 bases. With V trimmed by 7 bases and J by 10 bases, 16 bases remained unmatched. The germline gives CDR1 SGHRS, CDR2 YFSETQ. The CDR3 is 14 amino acids. This CDR3 reads CASGPTGDWAPAFF. The CDR3, as DNA: TGCGCCAGCGGACCCACAGGGGATTGGGCCCCAGCTTTCTTT.

J is TRBJ2-7 and V is TRBV6-5; D might be TRBD1 (7 bases). Germline loops: CDR1 MNHEY, CDR2 SVGAGI. V was cut by 0 bases and J by 6 bases, with 12 bases left in between. The CDR3 has 14 amino acids. CDR3 residues: CASSYSTGEAEQYF. The CDR3 DNA follows: TGTGCCAGCAGTTACTCTACAGGGGAGGCCGAGCAGTACTTC.

The gene calls are TRBV5-5 and TRBJ1-5; D call uncertain. Germline assignment: CDR1 SGHKS and CDR2 YYEKEE (reference sequence). The V gene lost 5 bases and the J gene lost 9 bases, with 15 bases spanning the gap. There are 13 residues in the CDR3. In DNA, the CDR3 is TGTGCCAGCAGACCGACCATTGCAGGGCCCCAGCATTTT. Residues: CASRPTIAGPQHF.

The rearrangement links TRBV7-9 to TRBJ2-1, with D tentatively TRBD2 (5 bases). The V gene's germline CDR1 is SEHNR and CDR2 FQNEAQ (reference sequence). The CDR3 sequence is 15 residues long. Trimming left V 5 bases short and J 0 bases short, with 11 bases between. The CDR3 region has the DNA TGTGCCAGCAGCCTGGACTGGAGCTCCTACAATGAGCAGTTCTTC. Encoded protein: CASSLDWSSYNEQFF.

A note on this clone: This specimen includes other DNA sequences encoding the same CDR3. This chain uses TRBV28 with TRBJ1-1; 8 bases map to TRBD1. This CDR3 has 16 amino acids. Germline V gene data show CDR1 as MDHEN and CDR2 as SYDVKM. V shed 5 bases and J 4 bases; nucleotides not matched to a gene: 12. Written as DNA, the CDR3 is TGTGCCAGCAGTACGGGACAGGTGGTTGTTGGCACTGAAGCTTTCTTT. Translating gives CASSTGQVVVGTEAFF.

The chain employs TRBV11-2 and TRBJ2-1, with a tentative D call TRBD1 (5 bases). The CDR3 contains 15 residues. Trimming took 5 bases from V and 4 from J, leaving 15 bases between them. The germline V gene encodes CDR1 SGHAT and CDR2 FQNNGV. The CDR3 DNA sequence: TGTGCCAGCAGCACGCAGGGCTTGGCGTACAATGAGCAGTTCTTC. This gives the protein CASSTQGLAYNEQFF.

The V and J genes are TRBV1 and TRBJ2-1; whether TRBD2, the table's D call, matches the DNA was not checked. TRBV1 is deemed a pseudogene. CDR3 size: 16 residues. The CDR3 DNA reads TGCACCAGCAGCCAAGAGGTTTGGGAGCCCTACAATGAGCAGTTCTTC. It translates to CTSSQEVWEPYNEQFF.

This clone showed up just a few times. The chain is built from TRBV5-6 and TRBJ2-5; D is unresolved. The CDR3 runs to 14 residues. V lost 1 base and J 2 bases, leaving 9 bases between the germline ends. The germline V gene encodes CDR1 SGHDT and CDR2 YYEEEE. CDR3 sequence reads: CASSLLGKQETQYF. Here the CDR3 DNA reads TGTGCCAGCAGCTTGTTGGGCAAACAAGAGACCCAGTACTTC.

J is TRBJ2-7 and V is TRBV4-2, with 10 positions matching TRBD2. Germline CDR1 LGHNA, CDR2 YNFKEQ. The CDR3 extends over 14 amino acids. The ends lost 2 bases at V and 2 bases at J; junction bases unmatched: 0. CDR3 sequence: CASSQSGRAYEQYF. CDR3 in DNA: TGTGCCAGCAGCCAAAGCGGGAGGGCCTACGAGCAGTACTTC.

This chain connects TRBV27 to TRBJ1-1; TRBD1 might be the D (5 bases). Germline CDR1 reads MNHEY; CDR2 reads SMNVEV (reference sequence). The CDR3 loop spans 16 amino acids. Trimming removed 5 bases from V and 1 base from J, with 17 bases in between. The CDR3 spells CASSNIGGDSNTEAFF. In DNA, the CDR3 is TGTGCCAGCAGTAATATTGGGGGGGATTCGAACACTGAAGCTTTCTTT.

The CDR3 sequence is CASINSYGTGRNEQYF. CDR3 coding DNA: TGTGCCAGCATCAATTCGTATGGGACAGGGAGGAACGAGCAGTACTTC. This rearrangement joins TRBV7-8 to TRBJ2-7, with TRBD1 identical over 9 bases. Germline V gene sequence: CDR1 SGHVS, CDR2 FQNEAQ. The trim removed 7 bases at V and 5 bases at J, leaving 15 bases unmatched. The CDR3 has 16 residues.

V and J are TRBV5-1 and TRBJ1-1, with 7 bases identical to TRBD1. V was pared by 9 bases and J by 0 bases, with 8 bases of the junction left unmatched. This CDR3 contains 14 residues. CDR1 and CDR2 (germline): SGHRS, YFSETQ. CDR3 amino acids: CATRGTDLNTEAFF. CDR3 coding DNA: TGCGCCACCAGAGGGACAGACTTGAACACTGAAGCTTTCTTT.

The V gene is TRBV5-1, the J gene TRBJ2-1; no reliable D call. Deletions cut 0 bases from V and 3 bases from J, with 13 bases between. The CDR3 sequence is 16 residues long. CDR1 is SGHRS and CDR2 is YFSETQ in the germline V gene. CDR3: CASSLVRPSSYNEQFF. The CDR3, as DNA: TGCGCCAGCAGCTTGGTGAGGCCGAGCAGCTACAATGAGCAGTTCTTC. Full variable domain (rest looked up from reference TRBV5-1 and TRBJ2-1): KAGVTQTPRYLIKTRGQQVTLSCSPISGHRSVSWYQQTPGQGLQFLFEYFSETQRNKGNFPGRFSGRQFSNSRSEMNVSTLELGDSALYLCASSLVRPSSYNEQFFGPGTRLTVL.

The chain recombines TRBV28 with TRBJ2-7, with 9 nucleotides matching TRBD2. The V and J ends lost 2 bases and 7 bases, in that order; junction bases with no gene match: 9. Per germline, CDR1 MDHEN and CDR2 SYDVKM. This CDR3 has 15 residues. CDR3 DNA sequence: TGTGCCAGCAGTTTACCGACTAGCGGAGTGGGGGAGCAGTACTTC. It encodes CASSLPTSGVGEQYF. Full variable domain (rest looked up from reference TRBV28 and TRBJ2-7): DVKVTQSSRYLVKRTGEKVFLECVQDMDHENMFWYRQDPGLGLRLIYFSYDVKMKEKGDIPEGYSVSREKKERFSLILESASTNQTSMYLCASSLPTSGVGEQYFGPGTRLTVT.

The rearrangement joins TRBV28 to TRBJ2-1; 10 bases line up with TRBD2. Germline values: CDR1 MDHEN, CDR2 SYDVKM. This CDR3 region has 13 residues. Trimming removed 3 bases from V and 8 bases from J; junction bases left unmatched: 1. The CDR3 spells CASSLSGRDEQFF. CDR3 in DNA: TGTGCCAGCAGTTTGAGCGGGAGGGATGAGCAGTTCTTC.

The chain employs TRBV7-3 and TRBJ2-6, with D unresolved. The CDR3 is 13 residues long. The V gene lost 5 bases and the J gene lost 1 base, with 3 bases spanning the gap. In germline, CDR1 is SGHTA, CDR2 FQGTGA. DNA of the CDR3: TGTGCCAGCAGCCAATCTGGGGCCAACGTCCTGACTTTC. Amino acid sequence: CASSQSGANVLTF. Full variable domain (missing parts from reference TRBV7-3 and TRBJ2-6): GAGVSQTPSNKVTEKGKYVELRCDPISGHTALYWYRQSLGQGPEFLIYFQGTGAADDSGLPNDRFFAVRPEGSVSTLKIQRTERGDSAVYLCASSQSGANVLTFGAGSRLTVL.

The chain combines TRBV2 with TRBJ1-5, with D uncertain. Between the trimmed V and J ends, which lost 0 bases and 4 bases, there was a span of 10 bases. This CDR3 spans 15 amino acids. Germline V gene sequence: CDR1 SNHLY, CDR2 FYNNEI. CDR3 sequence: CASSEAVRVNQPQHF. In DNA, the CDR3 is TGTGCCAGCAGTGAAGCTGTCCGAGTAAATCAGCCCCAGCATTTT. Together with reference TRBV2 and TRBJ1-5, the CDR3 gives the full variable domain: EPEVTQTPSHQVTQMGQEVILRCVPISNHLYFYWYRQILGQKVEFLVSFYNNEISEKSEIFDDQFSVERPDGSNFTLKIRSTKLEDSAMYFCASSEAVRVNQPQHFGDGTRLSIL.

The rearrangement uses TRBV6-5 and TRBJ1-2; TRBD1 agrees at 8 bases. With 5 bases clipped from V and 6 bases from J, the junction kept 11 bases outside the gene matches. This CDR3 has 15 amino acids. Germline CDR1 MNHEY, CDR2 SVGAGI. The CDR3 protein is CASSMGTGSPHGYTF. DNA for the CDR3: TGTGCCAGCAGTATGGGGACAGGCTCCCCGCATGGCTACACCTTC.

The count of this clone is one. The J gene is TRBJ2-2, the V gene TRBV2; a weak D match, TRBD1 (6 bases). The germline V and J ends were trimmed by 3 bases and 8 bases, with 13 bases remaining between them. Looked up from germline, CDR1 is SNHLY and CDR2 is FYNNEI. The CDR3 has 14 amino acids. CDR3 nucleotide sequence: TGTGCCAGCAGTGAGTTTGGACAGTTTGGGGAGCTGTTTTTT. This translates into CASSEFGQFGELFF.

This chain links TRBV2 with TRBJ2-3, with 9 bases identical to TRBD2. The CDR3 has 16 amino acids. With V trimmed by 6 bases and J by 3 bases, 10 bases remained unmatched. Germline V gene lookup returns CDR1 SNHLY and CDR2 FYNNEI. CDR3 protein: CASRRSSGSKTDTQYF. As DNA, the CDR3 is TGTGCCAGCAGGAGGAGTAGCGGGAGTAAGACAGATACGCAGTATTTT.

V gene TRBV4-3 combines with J gene TRBJ1-5, with D uncertain. CDR3 length: 15 residues. Germline V gene lookup returns CDR1 LGHNA and CDR2 YSLEER. Deletions cut 2 bases from V and 2 bases from J, with 10 bases between. The CDR3 loop reads CASSQKPRGNQPQHF. In DNA, the CDR3 is TGCGCCAGCAGCCAAAAGCCTCGGGGCAATCAGCCCCAGCATTTT.

A few counts support this clone. This sequence joins TRBV11-2 and TRBJ2-4; D possibly corresponds to TRBD2 (7 bases). The CDR3 consists of 14 residues. Germline CDR1 is SGHAT and CDR2 is FQNNGV. The V end was cut by 5 bases, the J end by 6 bases, with 14 bases between. DNA of the CDR3: TGTGCCAGCAGCCCGGGAGGAGGGGGAAACATTCAGTACTTC. Protein: CASSPGGGGNIQYF.

The J gene is TRBJ2-6, the V gene TRBV18, with 11 bases lining up with TRBD2. Germline CDR1 is KGHSH and CDR2 is LQKENI. With 4 bases clipped from V and 0 bases from J, the junction kept 5 bases outside the gene matches. The CDR3 totals 18 residues. CDR3: CASSRELAGDSGANVLTF. In DNA, the CDR3 is TGTGCCAGCTCACGAGAACTAGCGGGAGACTCTGGGGCCAACGTCCTGACTTTC. The whole variable domain, filled in from reference TRBV18 and TRBJ2-6, reads NAGVMQNPRHLVRRRGQEARLRCSPMKGHSHVYWYRQLPEEGLKFMVYLQKENIIDESGMPKERFSAEFPKEGPSILRIQQVVRGDSAAYFCASSRELAGDSGANVLTFGAGSRLTVL.